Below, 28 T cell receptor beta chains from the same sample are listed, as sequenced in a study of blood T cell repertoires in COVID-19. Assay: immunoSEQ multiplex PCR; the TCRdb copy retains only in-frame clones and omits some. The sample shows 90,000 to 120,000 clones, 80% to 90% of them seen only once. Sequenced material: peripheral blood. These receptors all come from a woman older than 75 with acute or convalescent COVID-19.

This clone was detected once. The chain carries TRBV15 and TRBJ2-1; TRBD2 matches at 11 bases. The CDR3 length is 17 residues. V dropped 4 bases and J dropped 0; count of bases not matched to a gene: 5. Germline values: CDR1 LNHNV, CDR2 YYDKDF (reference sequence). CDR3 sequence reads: CATSTILAGDSYNEQFF. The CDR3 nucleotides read TGTGCCACCAGCACCATACTAGCGGGGGACTCCTACAATGAGCAGTTCTTC.

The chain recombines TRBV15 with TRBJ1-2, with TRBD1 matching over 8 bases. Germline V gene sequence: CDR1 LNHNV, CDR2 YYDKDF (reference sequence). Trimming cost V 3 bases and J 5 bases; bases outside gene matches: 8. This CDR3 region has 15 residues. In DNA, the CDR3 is TGTGCCACCAGCAGCCCGGGGACAGGCTGGTATGGCTACACCTTC. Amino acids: CATSSPGTGWYGYTF.

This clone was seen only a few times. The CDR3 region has the DNA TGTGCCAGCAGCCCCGGGACTAGCGGGGGGCTCAACCAAGAGACCCAGTACTTC. Its protein is CASSPGTSGGLNQETQYF. This chain joins TRBV11-2 and TRBJ2-5; 15 bases map to TRBD2. Germline V gene sequence: CDR1 SGHAT, CDR2 FQNNGV. The CDR3 totals 18 residues. V dropped 5 bases and J dropped 0; count of bases not matched to a gene: 7.

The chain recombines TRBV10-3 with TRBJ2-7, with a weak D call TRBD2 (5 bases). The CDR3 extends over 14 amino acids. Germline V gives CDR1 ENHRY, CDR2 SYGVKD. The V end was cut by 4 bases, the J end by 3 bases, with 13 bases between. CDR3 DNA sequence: TGTGCCATCAGTGGCTCTTCCGGGGTCTACGAGCAGTACTTC. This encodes CAISGSSGVYEQYF.

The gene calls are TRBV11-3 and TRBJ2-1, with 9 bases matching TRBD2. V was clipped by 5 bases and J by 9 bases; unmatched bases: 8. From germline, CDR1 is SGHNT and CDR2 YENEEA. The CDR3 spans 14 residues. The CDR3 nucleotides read TGTGCCAGCAGCCCATCGGGACTAGCTTTTGAGCAGTTCTTC. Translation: CASSPSGLAFEQFF.

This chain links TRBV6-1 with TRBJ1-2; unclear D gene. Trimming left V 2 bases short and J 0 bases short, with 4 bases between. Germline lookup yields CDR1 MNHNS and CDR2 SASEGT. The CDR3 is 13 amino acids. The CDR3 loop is CASSERANYGYTF. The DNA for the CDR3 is TGTGCCAGCAGTGAACGGGCTAACTATGGCTACACCTTC.

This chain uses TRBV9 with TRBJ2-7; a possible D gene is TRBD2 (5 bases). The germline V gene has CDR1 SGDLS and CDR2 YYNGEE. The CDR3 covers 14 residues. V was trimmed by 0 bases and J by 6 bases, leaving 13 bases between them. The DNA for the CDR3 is TGTGCCAGCAGCGTAGTTGAGGGATTGGGCGAGCAGTACTTC. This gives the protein CASSVVEGLGEQYF.

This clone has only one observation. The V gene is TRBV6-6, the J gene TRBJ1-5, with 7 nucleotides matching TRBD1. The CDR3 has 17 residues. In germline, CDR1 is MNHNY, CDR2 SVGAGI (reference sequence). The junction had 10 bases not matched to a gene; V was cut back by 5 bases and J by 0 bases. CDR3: CASSPRGQPYSNQPQHF. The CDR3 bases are TGTGCCAGCAGTCCGAGGGGACAGCCTTATAGCAATCAGCCCCAGCATTTT.

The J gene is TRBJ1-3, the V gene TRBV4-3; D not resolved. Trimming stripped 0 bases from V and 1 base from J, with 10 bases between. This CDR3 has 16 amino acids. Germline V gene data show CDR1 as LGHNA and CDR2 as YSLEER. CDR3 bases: TGCGCCAGCAGCCAAGAGGCCCAGGTGTCTGGAAACACCATATATTTT. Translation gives CASSQEAQVSGNTIYF.

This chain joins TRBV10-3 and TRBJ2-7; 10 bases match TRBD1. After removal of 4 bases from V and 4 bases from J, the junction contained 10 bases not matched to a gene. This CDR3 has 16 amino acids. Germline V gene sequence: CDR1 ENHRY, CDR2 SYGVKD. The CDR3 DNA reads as TGTGCCATCAGTGGAGTCGGAGGGACAGGGGATTACGAGCAGTACTTC. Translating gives CAISGVGGTGDYEQYF.

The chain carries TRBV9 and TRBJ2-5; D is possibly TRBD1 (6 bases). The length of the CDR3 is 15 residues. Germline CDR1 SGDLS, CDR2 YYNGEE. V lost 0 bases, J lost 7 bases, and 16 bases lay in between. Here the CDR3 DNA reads TGTGCCAGCAGCGTAGCACAGGGTACCTCGGGGACCCAGTACTTC. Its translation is CASSVAQGTSGTQYF. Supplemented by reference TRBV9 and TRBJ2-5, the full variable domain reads DSGVTQTPKHLITATGQRVTLRCSPRSGDLSVYWYQQSLDQGLQFLIQYYNGEERAKGNILERFSAQQFPDLHSELNLSSLELGDSALYFCASSVAQGTSGTQYFGPGTRLLVL.

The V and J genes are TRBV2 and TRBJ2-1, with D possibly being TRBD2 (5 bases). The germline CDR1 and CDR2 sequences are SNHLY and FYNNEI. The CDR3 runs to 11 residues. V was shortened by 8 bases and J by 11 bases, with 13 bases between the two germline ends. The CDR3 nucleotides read TGTGCCAGCCTGACGGGGTTTCAGCAGTTCTTC. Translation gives CASLTGFQQFF.

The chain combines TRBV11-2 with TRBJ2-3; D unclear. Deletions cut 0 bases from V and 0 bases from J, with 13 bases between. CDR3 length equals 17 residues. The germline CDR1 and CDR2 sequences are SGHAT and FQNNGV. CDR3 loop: CASSLDERRLSTDTQYF. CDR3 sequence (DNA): TGTGCCAGCAGCTTAGATGAGAGGCGTCTTAGCACAGATACGCAGTATTTT. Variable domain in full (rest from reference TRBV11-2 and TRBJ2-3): EAGVAQSPRYKIIEKRQSVAFWCNPISGHATLYWYQQILGQGPKLLIQFQNNGVVDDSQLPKDRFSAERLKGVDSTLKIQPAKLEDSAVYLCASSLDERRLSTDTQYFGPGTRLTVL.

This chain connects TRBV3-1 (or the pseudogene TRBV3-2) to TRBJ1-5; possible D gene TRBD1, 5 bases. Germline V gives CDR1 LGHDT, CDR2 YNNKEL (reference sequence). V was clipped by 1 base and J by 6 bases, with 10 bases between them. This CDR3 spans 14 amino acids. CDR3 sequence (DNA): TGTGCCAGCAGCCAAGCAGGGAATGGTCAGCCCCAGCATTTT. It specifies CASSQAGNGQPQHF.

This CDR3 reads CASSQAGLASQYF. CDR3 sequence (DNA): TGTGCCAGCAGCCAAGCGGGACTAGCGTCGCAGTATTTT. The rearrangement uses TRBV3-1 (or the pseudogene TRBV3-2) and TRBJ2-3; 10 bases fit TRBD2. V was pared by 1 base and J by 10 bases, with 2 bases of the junction left unmatched. CDR3 length: 13 amino acids. The germline CDR1 and CDR2 sequences are LGHDT and YNNKEL (reference sequence).

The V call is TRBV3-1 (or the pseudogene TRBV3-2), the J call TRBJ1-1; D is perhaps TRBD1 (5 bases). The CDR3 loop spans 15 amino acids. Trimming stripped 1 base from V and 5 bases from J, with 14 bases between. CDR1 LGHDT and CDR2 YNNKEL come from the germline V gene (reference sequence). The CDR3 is CASSQAPGLRTEAFF. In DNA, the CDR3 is TGTGCCAGCAGCCAAGCCCCAGGGCTTAGGACTGAAGCTTTCTTT.

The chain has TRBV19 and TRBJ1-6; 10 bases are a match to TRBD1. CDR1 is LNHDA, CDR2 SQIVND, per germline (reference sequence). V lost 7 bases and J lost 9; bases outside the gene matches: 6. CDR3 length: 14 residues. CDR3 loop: CASTPGQGFSPLHF. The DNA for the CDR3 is TGTGCCAGTACCCCGGGACAGGGGTTTTCACCCCTCCACTTT.

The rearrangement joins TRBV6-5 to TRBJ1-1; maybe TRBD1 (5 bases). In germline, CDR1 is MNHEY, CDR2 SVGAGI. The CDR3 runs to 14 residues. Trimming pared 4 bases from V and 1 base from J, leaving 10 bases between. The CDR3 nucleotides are TGTGCCAGCAGTTCACAGGTCGCGAACACTGAAGCTTTCTTT. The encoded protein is CASSSQVANTEAFF.

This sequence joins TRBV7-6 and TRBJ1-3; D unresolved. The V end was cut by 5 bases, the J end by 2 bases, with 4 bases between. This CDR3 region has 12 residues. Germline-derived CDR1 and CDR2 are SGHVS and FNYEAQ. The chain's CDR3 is CASSLPGNTIYF. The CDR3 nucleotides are TGTGCCAGCAGCCTACCTGGAAACACCATATATTTT.

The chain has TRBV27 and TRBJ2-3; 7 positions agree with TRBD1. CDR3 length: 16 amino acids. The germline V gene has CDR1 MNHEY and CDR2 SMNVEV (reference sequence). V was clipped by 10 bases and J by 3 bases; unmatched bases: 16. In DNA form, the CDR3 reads TGTGCCACCTCTCTTACAGGGGTTGGAGAAACAGATACGCAGTATTTT. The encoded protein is CATSLTGVGETDTQYF.

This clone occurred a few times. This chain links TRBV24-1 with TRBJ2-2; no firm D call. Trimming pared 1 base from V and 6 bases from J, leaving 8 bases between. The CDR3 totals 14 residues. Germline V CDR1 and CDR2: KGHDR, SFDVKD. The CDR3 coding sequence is TGTGCCACCAGTGATTTTACCCTAGCCGGGGAGCTGTTTTTT. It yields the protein CATSDFTLAGELFF.

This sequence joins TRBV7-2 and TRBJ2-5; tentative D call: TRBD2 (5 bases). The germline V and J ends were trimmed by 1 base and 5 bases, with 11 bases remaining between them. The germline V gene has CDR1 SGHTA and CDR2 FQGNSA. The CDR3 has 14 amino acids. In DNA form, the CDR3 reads TGTGCCAGCAGCTTAGGTTCTAGCTTGGAGACCCAGTACTTC. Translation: CASSLGSSLETQYF.

DNA for the CDR3: TGTGCCAGCACCGGGGGGGCTGGGGCCAACGTCCTGACTTTC. It yields the protein CASTGGAGANVLTF. The rearrangement links TRBV5-4 to TRBJ2-6; 8 bases match TRBD2. The CDR3 is 14 residues long. V dropped 6 bases and J dropped 2; count of bases not matched to a gene: 1. Germline V gene lookup returns CDR1 SGHNT and CDR2 YYREEE (reference sequence).

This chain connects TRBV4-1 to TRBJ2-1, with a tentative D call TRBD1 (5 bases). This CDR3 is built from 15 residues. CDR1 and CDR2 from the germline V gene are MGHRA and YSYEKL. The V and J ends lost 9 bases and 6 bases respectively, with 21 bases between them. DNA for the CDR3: TGCGCCAGTACAGGAAGGCGGACAACTACCAATGAGCAGTTCTTC. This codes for CASTGRRTTTNEQFF.

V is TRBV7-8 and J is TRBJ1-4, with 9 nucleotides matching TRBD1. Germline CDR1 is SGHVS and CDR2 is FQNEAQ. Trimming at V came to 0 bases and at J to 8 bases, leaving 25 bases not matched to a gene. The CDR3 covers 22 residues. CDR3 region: CASSLAGTGSRPRVPPLEKLFF. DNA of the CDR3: TGTGCCAGCAGCTTAGCCGGGACAGGGAGTAGGCCAAGGGTCCCCCCGCTGGAAAAACTGTTTTTT.

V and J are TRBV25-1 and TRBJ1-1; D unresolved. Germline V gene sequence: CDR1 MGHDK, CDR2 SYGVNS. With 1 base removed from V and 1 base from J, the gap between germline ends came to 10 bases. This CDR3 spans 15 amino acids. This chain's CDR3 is CASSESGVGNTEAFF. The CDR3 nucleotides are TGTGCCAGCAGTGAATCCGGGGTTGGGAACACTGAAGCTTTCTTT.

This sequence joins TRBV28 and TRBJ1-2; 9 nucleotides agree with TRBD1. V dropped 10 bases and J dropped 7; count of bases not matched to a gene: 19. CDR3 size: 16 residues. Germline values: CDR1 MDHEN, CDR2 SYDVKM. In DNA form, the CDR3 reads TGTGCCACGATAAAAACCGGGACAGGGCTTTATCTTGGCTACACCTTC. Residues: CATIKTGTGLYLGYTF.

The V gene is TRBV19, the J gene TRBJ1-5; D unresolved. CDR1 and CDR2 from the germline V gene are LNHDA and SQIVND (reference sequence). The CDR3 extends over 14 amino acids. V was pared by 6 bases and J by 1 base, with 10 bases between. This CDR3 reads CASRPQYSNQPQHF. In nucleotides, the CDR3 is TGTGCCAGTAGACCTCAGTACAGCAATCAGCCCCAGCATTTT.